The present entry profiles one TCR beta chain with its context. The CDR3 has 16 amino acids. The junction had 11 bases not matched to a gene; V was cut back by 4 bases and J by 5 bases. Per germline, CDR1 MNHEY and CDR2 SVGAGI. Original processing notes: Scientists estimated how many nucleated cells there were by amplifying reference gene primers. Clones were sequenced by immunoSEQ multiplex PCR, and TCRdb holds only the in-frame ones, with some missing. Clone size and the V and J calls come from that table; the DNA yielded D and trimming. The sample shows about 56,000 clones, more than 70% of them seen only once. The sample comes from a study of blood T cell repertoires in COVID-19. Study-wide background: Sites in the United States, Italy and Spain provided acute and convalescent COVID-19 samples. PBMCs, B-cell-depleted T cells, or T cells provided the cDNA or gDNA that made up the material.

Sequenced input: peripheral blood. The V gene is TRBV6-5, the J gene TRBJ2-5, with 9 positions matching TRBD2. The receptor was isolated from a human donor in a cohort sampled during active COVID-19. CDR3 in amino acids: CASSFFTGAGGETQYF. The CDR3 DNA follows: TGTGCCAGCAGTTTCTTTACAGGGGCGGGGGGGGAGACCCAGTACTTC.